The 29 T cell receptor beta chains presented below share a single source sample, sequenced in a study of ipilimumab plus nivolumab after autologous stem cell transplantation (dated by TCRdb to the early 2020s). The method behind the library was the immunoSEQ multiplex PCR assay. TCRdb mirrors the immuneACCESS table, restricted to in-frame sequences. Some clones are absent from its copies; in checked studies, under half trace to an unresolved V gene, and the reason for the others is unknown. The sample contains 15,000 to 20,000 clones, about 80% of them found a single time. The leading ten clones occupy roughly 23% of the sample. Sequenced here: PBMCs, sampled in a trial of ipilimumab plus nivolumab as post-transplant consolidation. The receptors here all came from a male donor with diffuse large B-cell lymphoma.

The V and J genes are TRBV5-1 and TRBJ1-2, with TRBD1 identical over 7 bases. Trimming removed 2 bases from V and 7 bases from J; junction bases left unmatched: 11. The V gene's germline CDR1 is SGHRS and CDR2 YFSETQ. The CDR3 consists of 15 residues. CDR3 bases: TGCGCCAGCAGCTTCTCAGGGGGGGTGTCGCTTGGCTACACCTTC. It yields the protein CASSFSGGVSLGYTF.

The chain has TRBV6-5 and TRBJ1-3, with D maybe TRBD1 (6 bases). Trimming removed 0 bases from V and 0 bases from J, with 9 bases in between. CDR1 and CDR2 from the germline V gene are MNHEY and SVGAGI. This CDR3 comprises 16 residues. Here the CDR3 reads CASSYSRGNSGNTIYF. The CDR3 region has the DNA TGTGCCAGCAGTTACTCGAGGGGGAACTCTGGAAACACCATATATTTT.

This clone was counted only a few times. This rearrangement joins TRBV13 to TRBJ2-7, with 12 bases that match TRBD2. Trimming removed 0 bases from V and 5 bases from J; junction bases left unmatched: 8. The CDR3 totals 17 residues. CDR1 PRHDT and CDR2 FYEKMQ come from the germline V gene (reference sequence). CDR3 in amino acids: CASSLGLWTSGDHEQYF. Here the CDR3 DNA reads TGTGCCAGCAGCTTAGGCCTTTGGACTAGCGGGGACCACGAGCAGTACTTC.

The J gene is TRBJ2-5, the V gene TRBV6-5; TRBD2 matches 8 bases. This CDR3 has 15 amino acids. Per the germline V gene, CDR1 is MNHEY and CDR2 is SVGAGI. Trimming removed 0 bases from V and 4 bases from J; junction bases left unmatched: 4. CDR3 DNA: TGTGCCAGCAGTTACTCCGGGGGGGGGCCAGAGACCCAGTACTTC. Its protein product is CASSYSGGGPETQYF.

The genes are TRBV5-1 and TRBJ2-3, with 13 nucleotides matching TRBD2. Trimming removed 4 bases from V and 6 bases from J; junction bases left unmatched: 8. This CDR3 comprises 16 residues. Germline V lookup: CDR1 SGHRS, CDR2 YFSETQ. Here the CDR3 DNA reads TGCGCCAGCAGCCCAGGACTAGCGGGGGCAAGTGATACGCAGTATTTT. The encoded protein is CASSPGLAGASDTQYF.

The genes are TRBV18 and TRBJ1-1; D remains unclear. Germline V gene sequence: CDR1 KGHSH, CDR2 LQKENI. The V and J ends lost 1 base and 11 bases respectively, with 11 bases between them. CDR3 length: 12 residues. The DNA of the CDR3 is TGTGCCAGCTCACCACTGGTGGACTCGGCTTTCTTT. This gives the protein CASSPLVDSAFF. Together with reference TRBV18 and TRBJ1-1, the CDR3 gives the full variable domain: NAGVMQNPRHLVRRRGQEARLRCSPMKGHSHVYWYRQLPEEGLKFMVYLQKENIIDESGMPKERFSAEFPKEGPSILRIQQVVRGDSAAYFCASSPLVDSAFFGQGTRLTVV.

The count of this clone is one. In DNA form, the CDR3 reads TGTGCCACGGGACAGGACTACGAGCAGTACTTC. This translates into CATGQDYEQYF. This sequence joins TRBV6-6 and TRBJ2-7, with 8 nucleotides matching TRBD1. CDR3 length: 11 residues. Germline lookup yields CDR1 MNHNY and CDR2 SVGAGI (reference sequence). The J segment lost 3 bases and the V segment lost 10 bases, leaving 2 bases of the junction unmatched.

This clone was seen just once. The rearrangement uses TRBV11-2 and TRBJ1-5, with D perhaps TRBD1 (5 bases). This CDR3 contains 15 residues. The germline gives CDR1 SGHAT, CDR2 FQNNGV. V lost 5 bases and J 1 base, leaving 12 bases between the germline ends. CDR3 residues: CASSPDGGSNQPQHF. CDR3 nucleotide sequence: TGTGCCAGCAGCCCCGACGGGGGAAGCAATCAGCCCCAGCATTTT.

The chain employs TRBV7-2 and TRBJ2-1, with D maybe TRBD2 (6 bases). Per germline, CDR1 SGHTA and CDR2 FQGNSA. The V end was cut by 1 base, the J end by 0 bases, with 7 bases between. This CDR3 has 15 residues. The CDR3 DNA sequence: TGTGCCAGCAGCTTAGACGGGAGCTCCTACAATGAGCAGTTCTTC. Translation gives CASSLDGSSYNEQFF.

The chain is built from TRBV25-1 and TRBJ2-3; 8 nucleotides agree with TRBD1. The CDR3 has 15 residues. Germline CDR1 is MGHDK and CDR2 is SYGVNS. After removal of 4 bases from V and 2 bases from J, the junction contained 5 bases not matched to a gene. CDR3 sequence: CASSGPGGNTDTQYF. The CDR3 DNA is TGTGCCAGCAGTGGTCCAGGGGGCAACACAGATACGCAGTATTTT.

The chain recombines TRBV5-1 with TRBJ1-2; D is unresolved. The CDR3 covers 15 residues. Trimming cost V 0 bases and J 0 bases, with 9 bases left between them. Germline V CDR1 and CDR2: SGHRS, YFSETQ. This chain's CDR3 is CASSLGAYSNYGYTF. The CDR3 nucleotides are TGCGCCAGCAGCTTGGGGGCGTACTCTAACTATGGCTACACCTTC.

V usage is TRBV19 and J usage is TRBJ1-2; 12 positions match TRBD1. In germline, CDR1 is LNHDA, CDR2 SQIVND (reference sequence). V shed 5 bases, J shed 4 bases, and the junction held 2 bases outside the gene matches. This CDR3 contains 14 residues. The CDR3 DNA reads as TGTGCCAGTAGTCGGGACAGGGGGCTCTATGGCTACACCTTC. It translates to CASSRDRGLYGYTF.

The chain uses TRBV30 and TRBJ2-7; D is uncertain. CDR3 size: 13 residues. Trimming took off 3 bases at V and 3 bases at J, with 12 bases between the two ends. The germline gives CDR1 GTSNPN, CDR2 SVGIG (reference sequence). Here the CDR3 reads CAWRERGLYEQYF. In DNA, the CDR3 is TGTGCCTGGAGGGAGAGAGGCCTCTACGAGCAGTACTTC.

This clone rates as medium-sized (0.01 to 0.1%). The V call is TRBV29-1, the J call TRBJ2-1; the match to TRBD2 covers 7 bases. Germline V lookup: CDR1 SQVTM, CDR2 ANQGSEA. Trimming at V came to 7 bases and at J to 0 bases, leaving 9 bases not matched to a gene. The CDR3 consists of 15 residues. The CDR3 nucleotides read TGCAGCGCTGGCTTGGGAGGGACCTCCTACAATGAGCAGTTCTTC. Its protein is CSAGLGGTSYNEQFF.

The rearrangement uses TRBV18 and TRBJ1-3; D ambiguous. The CDR3 contains 16 residues. V was shortened by 1 base and J by 0 bases, with 10 bases between the two germline ends. The germline CDR1 and CDR2 sequences are KGHSH and LQKENI. The CDR3 spells CASSPLSTSSGNTIYF. CDR3 nucleotides: TGTGCCAGCTCACCACTGTCAACTAGCTCTGGAAACACCATATATTTT.

As concerns this clone: One end of the junction fails to match germline, which may point to a read error. The J gene is TRBJ1-5, the V gene TRBV2, with D maybe TRBD1 (5 bases). This CDR3 has 15 amino acids. In germline, CDR1 is SNHLY, CDR2 FYNNEI. Here the CDR3 reads CAGSPRGGSSQPQHF. CDR3 DNA sequence: TGTGCCGGCAGCCCCCGCGGGGGAAGCAGTCAGCCCCAGCATTTT.

The gene calls are TRBV6-1 and TRBJ1-5; 12 bases agree with TRBD1. V lost 2 bases and J lost 7; bases outside the gene matches: 6. Germline-derived CDR1 and CDR2 are MNHNS and SASEGT. CDR3 length: 16 residues. The CDR3 DNA sequence: TGTGCCAGCAGTGAACGGGGACAGGGGGCTGGGCAGCCCCAGCATTTT. Protein product: CASSERGQGAGQPQHF.

CDR3 coding DNA: TGTGCCAGTAACCGGGGGACAGGGTTTGACGAGCAGTACTTC. Its translation is CASNRGTGFDEQYF. J is TRBJ2-7 and V is TRBV2; TRBD1 matches 9 bases. V was clipped by 9 bases and J by 5 bases; unmatched bases: 11. CDR1 SNHLY and CDR2 FYNNEI come from the germline V gene. This CDR3 is 14 amino acids long.

The chain combines TRBV15 with TRBJ1-4, with D unresolved. Germline-derived CDR1 and CDR2 are LNHNV and YYDKDF (reference sequence). Trimming stripped 0 bases from V and 8 bases from J, with 13 bases between. The CDR3 contains 15 residues. The CDR3 DNA follows: TGTGCCACCAGCAGAGATTGGGGTACGGGAGAAAAACTGTTTTTT. Protein product: CATSRDWGTGEKLFF.

The chain has TRBV6-6 and TRBJ2-7; D unclear. V was shortened by 2 bases and J by 0 bases, with 14 bases between the two germline ends. The CDR3 loop spans 16 amino acids. Germline loops: CDR1 MNHNY, CDR2 SVGAGI (reference sequence). For the CDR3, the DNA is TGTGCCAGCAGTTACGGGGTGCTTGGGTACTCCTACGAGCAGTACTTC. It is translated as CASSYGVLGYSYEQYF.

The CDR3 DNA is TGTGCCAGCAGCCGTAGCCCAGGACTAGAACTCTACAATGAGCAGTTCTTC. Translated, it gives CASSRSPGLELYNEQFF. The V gene is TRBV7-2, the J gene TRBJ2-1; 7 bases agree with TRBD2. The V gene's germline CDR1 is SGHTA and CDR2 FQGNSA. CDR3 size: 17 residues. V lost 5 bases, J lost 3 bases, and 13 bases stayed unmatched.

The chain uses TRBV11-2 and TRBJ2-7, with D perhaps TRBD1 or TRBD2 (6 bases each). The CDR3 covers 16 residues. The V end lost 0 bases, the J end lost 7 bases, and 19 bases lay between the germline ends. The germline CDR1 and CDR2 sequences are SGHAT and FQNNGV. The CDR3 DNA is TGTGCCAGCAGCTTAGACGTCTCCCGGGGGCCGGGGGAGCAGTACTTC. This translates into CASSLDVSRGPGEQYF. Complete variable domain (other parts from reference TRBV11-2 and TRBJ2-7): EAGVAQSPRYKIIEKRQSVAFWCNPISGHATLYWYQQILGQGPKLLIQFQNNGVVDDSQLPKDRFSAERLKGVDSTLKIQPAKLEDSAVYLCASSLDVSRGPGEQYFGPGTRLTVT.

The V gene is TRBV15, the J gene TRBJ2-6; D remains unclear. CDR1 LNHNV and CDR2 YYDKDF come from the germline V gene (reference sequence). V lost 5 bases, J lost 4 bases, and 21 bases lay in between. The CDR3 is 18 amino acids. CDR3 sequence: CATSPLGSRSPGANVLTF. DNA for the CDR3: TGTGCCACCAGCCCTCTAGGAAGCAGAAGTCCCGGGGCCAACGTCCTGACTTTC.

This clone was detected once. CDR3 protein: CASSPGGVAKNIQYF. CDR3 nucleotides: TGTGCCAGTAGCCCCGGGGGAGTCGCCAAAAACATTCAGTACTTC. V gene TRBV19 combines with J gene TRBJ2-4; the D gene is possibly TRBD2 (6 bases). V shed 6 bases and J shed 1 base, with 13 bases lying between them. This CDR3 contains 15 residues. Germline V gene data show CDR1 as LNHDA and CDR2 as SQIVND (reference sequence).

This clone was seen a handful of times. The chain combines TRBV5-1 with TRBJ1-6; no reliable D call. From germline, CDR1 is SGHRS and CDR2 YFSETQ. The CDR3 totals 14 residues. The germline V and J ends were trimmed by 0 bases and 7 bases, with 8 bases remaining between them. The CDR3 here is CASSLGSHNSPLHF. The CDR3 DNA reads as TGCGCCAGCAGCTTGGGGAGTCACAATTCACCCCTCCACTTT.

This rearrangement joins TRBV10-3 to TRBJ1-4; D is ambiguous. The CDR3 totals 12 residues. Germline V lookup: CDR1 ENHRY, CDR2 SYGVKD. Trimming shortened V by 2 bases and J by 7 bases, and 5 bases separated the two germline ends. The CDR3 nucleotides read TGTGCCATCAGTGAGGAGGGTGAAAAACTGTTTTTT. This codes for CAISEEGEKLFF.

The gene calls are TRBV5-1 and TRBJ1-3; D is uncertain. V gave up 4 bases and J gave up 0 bases, with 5 bases separating them. The CDR3 is 13 amino acids. CDR1 is SGHRS, CDR2 YFSETQ, per germline. The CDR3 spells CASSGDSGNTIYF. The CDR3 region has the DNA TGCGCCAGCAGCGGGGACTCTGGAAACACCATATATTTT.

V and J are TRBV27 and TRBJ2-1; D is ambiguous. Trimming removed 6 bases from V and 5 bases from J, with 8 bases in between. Germline lookup yields CDR1 MNHEY and CDR2 SMNVEV (reference sequence). The CDR3 length is 12 residues. The CDR3: CASRGQNNEQFF. Here the CDR3 DNA reads TGTGCCAGCAGGGGCCAAAACAATGAGCAGTTCTTC.

This chain connects TRBV11-2 to TRBJ2-5; unclear D gene. The CDR3 runs to 14 residues. The V end was cut by 5 bases, the J end by 5 bases, with 15 bases between. Germline-derived CDR1 and CDR2 are SGHAT and FQNNGV. The CDR3 DNA sequence: TGTGCCAGCAGCCGCAACAGTATAGGCGAGACCCAGTACTTC. Amino acid sequence: CASSRNSIGETQYF.